One and the same sample provided the 24 T cell receptor beta chains below, sequenced in a study of blood T cells in healthy people across ages. PCR was performed a second time for 7 to 11 cycles using a sample-barcoded 5' primer and a J-beta primer mix. TCRdb analysed the 5' RACE reads with MiXCR anew, one entry per CDR3 protein. Here the sample spans hundreds of thousands of distinct CDR3 sequences, roughly half being singletons. Sequencing input: blood. Receptor source: a man aged 55 to 69 in good health.

The chain is built from TRBV13 and TRBJ2-4, with D possibly being TRBD1 or TRBD2 (5 bases each). This CDR3 region has 14 residues. V was clipped by 6 bases and J by 1 base, with 10 bases between them. CDR1 and CDR2 from the germline V gene are PRHDT and FYEKMQ (reference sequence). CDR3 bases: TGTGCCAGCAGAGTAGGGACCGCCAAAAACATTCAGTACTTC. Its translation is CASRVGTAKNIQYF.

About this clonotype itself: Germline is not matched at one junction end, which may reflect a read error. This chain connects TRBV5-1 to TRBJ2-3, with a tentative D call TRBD2 (6 bases). CDR3 length equals 15 residues. Germline V gene lookup returns CDR1 SGHRS and CDR2 YFSETQ. CDR3 residues: CASSLGGGGKDTQYF. DNA for the CDR3: TGTGCCAGCAGCTTGGGCGGCGGAGGGAAAGATACGCAGTATTTT.

CDR3 sequence reads: CASSLEGLSYNEQYF. CDR3 nucleotides: TGTGCCAGCAGCTTAGAGGGGCTCTCCTACAATGAGCAGTACTTC. The J gene is TRBJ2-1, the V gene TRBV7-2; D possibly corresponds to TRBD1 (5 bases). The better agreement between TRBJ2-7 and the DNA end casts doubt on the J call. The germline V gene has CDR1 SGHTA and CDR2 FQGNSA. This CDR3 has 15 residues.

This clonotype has a count of ten or more. This chain uses TRBV12-3 or TRBV12-4 with TRBJ2-7; D might be TRBD1 or TRBD2, each matching 6 bases. This CDR3 contains 13 residues. V was pared by 5 bases and J by 5 bases, with 13 bases between. CDR3 sequence (DNA): TGTGCCAGCAGTCCCAGGGGAGGTGACGAGCAGTACTTC. Residues: CASSPRGGDEQYF.

V usage is TRBV12-3 or TRBV12-4 and J usage is TRBJ2-6, with unresolved D. Trimming removed 6 bases from V and 3 bases from J, with 6 bases in between. CDR3 size: 13 residues. The CDR3 loop reads CASRVLGANVLTF. The CDR3 coding sequence is TGTGCCAGCAGGGTACTTGGGGCCAACGTCCTGACTTTC.

Ten or more counts support this clonotype. The gene calls are TRBV28 and TRBJ2-3; 8 bases are a match to TRBD2. The V and J ends lost 6 bases and 3 bases, in that order; junction bases with no gene match: 8. Germline V lookup: CDR1 MDHEN, CDR2 SYDVKM. This CDR3 region has 15 residues. The CDR3 sequence: CASSRTGTRTDTQYF. The CDR3 region has the DNA TGTGCCAGCAGCCGGACCGGGACTAGGACAGATACGCAGTATTTT.

This clonotype was recorded at least ten times. The rearrangement links TRBV20-1 to TRBJ2-1; TRBD2 might be the D (6 bases). CDR3 size: 13 residues. V was cut by 6 bases and J by 5 bases, with 14 bases left in between. CDR1 and CDR2 from the germline V gene are DFQATT and SNEGSKA (reference sequence). The CDR3 spells CSAWFSGNNEQFF. The CDR3, as DNA: TGCAGTGCGTGGTTTAGCGGCAACAATGAGCAGTTCTTC.

The table lists this clonotype with a few counts. This sequence joins TRBV4-2 and TRBJ1-4; D is unresolved. CDR1 and CDR2 (germline): LGHNA, YNFKEQ. This CDR3 has 12 residues. The ends were cut back, 0 bases at V and 10 bases at J, with 6 bases in the middle. The CDR3 is CASSQDRGKLFF. The CDR3 coding sequence is TGTGCCAGCAGCCAAGATCGGGGAAAACTGTTTTTT.

The rearrangement joins TRBV5-4 to TRBJ1-2, with D possibly matching TRBD1 (6 bases). Germline V gene lookup returns CDR1 SGHNT and CDR2 YYREEE (reference sequence). The CDR3 totals 13 residues. V lost 7 bases and J 4 bases, leaving 14 bases between the germline ends. The CDR3 sequence is CASAGGGGYGYTF. CDR3 nucleotides: TGTGCCAGCGCCGGGGGAGGGGGCTATGGCTACACCTTC.

The genes are TRBV7-9 and TRBJ1-6; D gene ambiguous. The ends were cut back, 1 base at V and 10 bases at J, with 8 bases in the middle. Germline V gene lookup returns CDR1 SEHNR and CDR2 FQNEAQ (reference sequence). This CDR3 has 13 amino acids. The CDR3 nucleotides read TGTGCCAGCAGCTTAGTGATTGGGTCACCCCTCCACTTT. This sequence encodes CASSLVIGSPLHF.

In its sample, this clonotype was seen many times. The chain combines TRBV20-1 with TRBJ2-6; D might be TRBD2 (6 bases). CDR1 and CDR2 from the germline V gene are DFQATT and SNEGSKA (reference sequence). This CDR3 comprises 14 residues. Trimming took 7 bases from V and 4 from J, leaving 14 bases between them. The chain's CDR3 is CSGRGASGANVLTF. The CDR3 DNA follows: TGCAGTGGCCGCGGGGCATCCGGGGCCAACGTCCTGACTTTC.

This clonotype was found a few times. V and J are TRBV15 and TRBJ2-5, with 11 bases fitting TRBD2. With V trimmed by 6 bases and J by 2 bases, 8 bases remained unmatched. Germline assignment: CDR1 LNHNV and CDR2 YYDKDF (reference sequence). The CDR3 has 16 residues. CDR3 bases: TGTGCCACCAGTGCCCACCTAGCGGGGGGACAAGAGACCCAGTACTTC. This encodes CATSAHLAGGQETQYF.

This clonotype was seen only a few times. V is TRBV6-2 or TRBV6-3 and J is TRBJ2-1, with TRBD2 matching 8 bases. CDR3 size: 15 residues. The V gene's germline CDR1 is MNHEY and CDR2 SVGEGT. With 6 bases clipped from V and 2 bases from J, the junction kept 6 bases outside the gene matches. The CDR3 bases are TGTGCCAGCAGACTTAGCGGGATCCCCTACAATGAGCAGTTCTTC. It specifies CASRLSGIPYNEQFF.

This clonotype was seen a handful of times. This chain uses TRBV4-3 with TRBJ2-7; the match to TRBD2 covers 8 bases. Germline CDR1 and CDR2: LGHNA and YSLEER. The CDR3 loop spans 16 amino acids. V trimming: 2 bases; J trimming: 4 bases; junction bases outside the gene matches: 10. For the CDR3, the DNA is TGCGCCAGCAGCCAAACGGGGGGGGACTGGGGATACGAGCAGTACTTC. Residues: CASSQTGGDWGYEQYF.

The DNA for the CDR3 is TGTGCCAGCAGCCAGACAGCGCGGGAGGACACCGGGGAGCTGTTTTTT. As protein: CASSQTAREDTGELFF. V gene TRBV4-2 combines with J gene TRBJ2-2, with 8 bases lining up with TRBD2. This CDR3 has 16 amino acids. The ends lost 3 bases at V and 3 bases at J; junction bases unmatched: 6. Looked up from germline, CDR1 is LGHNA and CDR2 is YNFKEQ.

This chain links TRBV20-1 with TRBJ2-1, with 10 bases identical to TRBD2. Germline V lookup: CDR1 DFQATT, CDR2 SNEGSKA (reference sequence). The J segment lost 5 bases and the V segment lost 5 bases, leaving 6 bases of the junction unmatched. CDR3 length: 14 amino acids. CDR3 loop: CSAALAGVHNEQFF. DNA of the CDR3: TGCAGTGCTGCGCTAGCGGGAGTTCACAATGAGCAGTTCTTC.

This CDR3 is CSAPRTSGRRSYNEQFF. The DNA for the CDR3 is TGCAGTGCCCCCCGGACTAGCGGGAGGCGCTCCTACAATGAGCAGTTCTTC. The chain employs TRBV20-1 and TRBJ2-1; the match to TRBD2 covers 14 bases. The germline CDR1 and CDR2 sequences are DFQATT and SNEGSKA (reference sequence). V was clipped by 6 bases and J by 0 bases; unmatched bases: 7. The CDR3 spans 17 residues.

The CDR3 here is CASSLELQGVVEQYF. The CDR3 DNA reads as TGTGCCAGCAGCTTAGAACTCCAGGGGGTGGTCGAGCAGTACTTC. The gene calls are TRBV11-2 and TRBJ2-7, with 7 bases that match TRBD1. Germline V gene sequence: CDR1 SGHAT, CDR2 FQNNGV. This CDR3 is built from 15 residues. Trimming cost V 0 bases and J 6 bases; bases outside gene matches: 8.

V usage is TRBV9 and J usage is TRBJ2-7, with D tentatively TRBD2 (5 bases). The CDR3 extends over 15 amino acids. Germline V gives CDR1 SGDLS, CDR2 YYNGEE. Trimming removed 4 bases from V and 2 bases from J, with 16 bases in between. CDR3 protein: CASSPRGGPTYEQYF. CDR3 nucleotides: TGTGCCAGCAGCCCCCGTGGAGGCCCCACCTACGAGCAGTACTTC.

The genes are TRBV7-6 and TRBJ2-6; the D gene is possibly TRBD2 (6 bases). The CDR3 spans 18 residues. V was shortened by 1 base and J by 8 bases, with 21 bases between the two germline ends. The V gene's germline CDR1 is SGHVS and CDR2 FNYEAQ. CDR3 bases: TGTGCCAGCAGCTTAGGGGGGACTCGCTCTCTGGGGACCAACGTCCTGACTTTC. Its translation: CASSLGGTRSLGTNVLTF.

The chain couples TRBV7-8 to TRBJ2-1, with D unclear. V lost 1 base and J 8 bases, leaving 9 bases between the germline ends. The germline V gene encodes CDR1 SGHVS and CDR2 FQNEAQ. This CDR3 is 13 amino acids long. CDR3 nucleotides: TGTGCCAGCAGCTTAGTTGACTCGGATGAGCAGTTCTTC. This gives the protein CASSLVDSDEQFF.

The chain carries TRBV6-2 or TRBV6-3 and TRBJ1-5, with 7 bases lining up with TRBD1. The CDR3 has 16 amino acids. Germline loops: CDR1 MNHEY, CDR2 SVGEGT. Trimming removed 5 bases from V and 2 bases from J; junction bases left unmatched: 9. The CDR3: CASSRYGQEGNQPQHF. The CDR3 DNA reads as TGTGCCAGCAGTCGATACGGACAGGAAGGCAATCAGCCCCAGCATTTT.

The genes are TRBV6-5 and TRBJ1-1; TRBD1 is a possible D gene (5 bases). Germline V lookup: CDR1 MNHEY, CDR2 SVGAGI. V was trimmed by 4 bases and J by 8 bases, leaving 17 bases between them. This CDR3 region has 14 residues. As DNA, the CDR3 is TGTGCCAGCAGTTTTATATCGCGGGGGGGAGAAGCTTTCTTT. It codes for CASSFISRGGEAFF.

This clonotype has only a few counts. The chain employs TRBV20-1 and TRBJ2-5; possible D gene TRBD2, 6 bases. The V end lost 6 bases, the J end lost 4 bases, and 12 bases lay between the germline ends. The CDR3 is 12 residues long. Germline V gene sequence: CDR1 DFQATT, CDR2 SNEGSKA (reference sequence). The CDR3 loop is CSAVRGGETQYF. CDR3 DNA sequence: TGCAGTGCCGTGAGGGGAGGAGAGACCCAGTACTTC.